This TCR beta chain was captured in a study of CD8+ T cells in alopecia areata. Study in general: Those patients who were treated received oral tofacitinib, which was given at 5 to 10 mg twice daily for moderate-to-severe alopecia areata. Study-wide points: Sequencing of scalp samples also includes resident alphabeta T cells from normal skin.

RNA extraction and reverse transcription yielded cDNA as sequencing template. The table came from immunoSEQ multiplex PCR; TCRdb's copy has only in-frame clones and leaves some out. Of 150,000 to 200,000 clones in the sample, less than 65% are singletons; the top ten hold around 0.92%. Treatment: oral pan-JAK inhibitor, 5-10 mg twice daily. Lesional scalp punch biopsies and peripheral blood came from alopecia areata patients. V shed 6 bases, J shed 7 bases, and the junction held 5 bases outside the gene matches. Germline V gene lookup returns CDR1 MNHNS and CDR2 SASEGT. The CDR3 runs 13 residues. As to this clone: The target antigen is unknown.

The sample here was CD4+ T cells sorted from blood, taken at week 24, from a patient treated with tofacitinib. The clonotype originates from a human donor with alopecia areata. The chain joins TRBV6-1 to TRBJ2-1; 8 positions agree with TRBD1. Written as DNA, the CDR3 is TGTGCCAGCAGCAGACAGGGGAGGAATGAGCAGTTCTTC. It is translated as CASSRQGRNEQFF.